Reported below is one T cell receptor beta chain. TCRdb's copy holds only in-frame clones and misses some; the assay was immunoSEQ multiplex PCR. This sample has 70,000 to 100,000 clones; 75% to 90% occur once, and the top ten carry about 2%. This entry comes from a study of radiotherapy plus CTLA-4 blockade in lung cancer. The origin of this receptor is a human donor with non-small cell lung cancer who had a partial response to radiotherapy plus ipilimumab. The material sequenced was peripheral blood, taken from a patient treated with radiotherapy plus ipilimumab.

The CDR3 region is CASSGTGGGNTEAFF. CDR3 sequence (DNA): TGTGCCAGCTCCGGGACAGGGGGCGGGAACACTGAAGCTTTCTTT. This rearrangement joins TRBV18 to TRBJ1-1; 12 nucleotides align to TRBD1. The CDR3 covers 15 residues. J gave up 1 base and V 6 bases, and 3 bases lay outside the gene matches. CDR1 is KGHSH, CDR2 LQKENI, per germline.